Shown below are 8 T cell receptor beta chains from a single sample sequenced in a study of T cell responses to AZD1222 COVID-19 vaccine. Assay: immunoSEQ multiplex PCR; the TCRdb copy retains only in-frame clones and omits some. The sample carries 120,000 to 150,000 clones, around 88% recorded once. The sample was peripheral blood, taken on day 0 of AZD1222 vaccination. The receptors stem from an adult in good health.

The rearrangement links TRBV12-5 to TRBJ1-1, with 7 positions matching TRBD1. CDR1 LGHNT and CDR2 FRNRAP come from the germline V gene. V lost 3 bases and J lost 3; bases outside the gene matches: 13. There are 17 residues in the CDR3. The CDR3 reads CASGFDRVLGEDTEAFF. The DNA for the CDR3 is TGTGCTAGTGGTTTCGACAGGGTTTTAGGCGAGGACACTGAAGCTTTCTTT.

The gene calls are TRBV29-1 and TRBJ2-1; a possible D gene is TRBD1 (6 bases). The CDR3 covers 12 residues. V gave up 7 bases and J gave up 8 bases, with 15 bases separating them. Germline lookup yields CDR1 SQVTM and CDR2 ANQGSEA. CDR3 in amino acids: CSGAQGKDEQFF. The CDR3 DNA sequence: TGCAGCGGGGCACAGGGAAAGGATGAGCAGTTCTTC.

The gene calls are TRBV28 and TRBJ1-4; no reliable D call. Germline-derived CDR1 and CDR2 are MDHEN and SYDVKM. The CDR3 extends over 14 amino acids. V lost 5 bases to trimming and J lost 5 bases, with 12 bases between them. The CDR3 sequence is CASSLRLLNEKLFF. CDR3 nucleotide sequence: TGTGCCAGCAGTCTCCGCCTCCTCAATGAAAAACTGTTTTTT.

This chain links TRBV27 with TRBJ1-1, with TRBD1 matching over 8 bases. There are 16 residues in the CDR3. V trimming: 5 bases; J trimming: 4 bases; junction bases outside the gene matches: 12. CDR1 is MNHEY, CDR2 SMNVEV, per germline (reference sequence). The CDR3 coding sequence is TGTGCCAGCAGTCCGCTGGACAGGGCCGGAACCACTGAAGCTTTCTTT. As protein: CASSPLDRAGTTEAFF.

The V call is TRBV19, the J call TRBJ2-1, with 12 positions matching TRBD2. V dropped 2 bases and J dropped 4; count of bases not matched to a gene: 12. There are 19 residues in the CDR3. Germline CDR1 is LNHDA and CDR2 is SQIVND (reference sequence). CDR3 bases: TGTGCCAGTAGTATAAGGTGGCTAGCGGGAGGGCCGGGGTACAATGAGCAGTTCTTC. Residues: CASSIRWLAGGPGYNEQFF.

V usage is TRBV24-1 and J usage is TRBJ2-3; D gene ambiguous. The CDR3 extends over 17 amino acids. Germline values: CDR1 KGHDR, CDR2 SFDVKD. Trimming cost V 3 bases and J 0 bases, with 15 bases left between them. In DNA form, the CDR3 reads TGTGCCACCAGTGATGTAGACCCAACGACTAGCACAGATACGCAGTATTTT. Translating gives CATSDVDPTTSTDTQYF.

The sample holds one count of this clone. The J gene is TRBJ2-7, the V gene TRBV27; either TRBD1 or TRBD2 may fit D (7 bases each). The CDR3 has 14 amino acids. The germline V and J ends were trimmed by 0 bases and 11 bases, with 17 bases remaining between them. Germline V gives CDR1 MNHEY, CDR2 SMNVEV (reference sequence). The CDR3 DNA is TGTGCCAGCAGTTTATCGACAGGGAGGGGAATAGAGTACTTC. Translating gives CASSLSTGRGIEYF.

The V call is TRBV18, the J call TRBJ2-7, with D perhaps TRBD2 (7 bases). Deletions cut 6 bases from V and 2 bases from J, with 17 bases between. The CDR3 is made up of 15 amino acids. Germline V lookup: CDR1 KGHSH, CDR2 LQKENI. The CDR3 region is CASSATGGPAYEQYF. The DNA for the CDR3 is TGTGCCAGCTCCGCGACCGGGGGGCCAGCCTACGAGCAGTACTTC.